This T cell receptor (beta chain) was sequenced in a study of blood T cell repertoires in COVID-19. In the study overall: PBMCs, B-cell-depleted T cells, or T cells were the source of the cDNA or gDNA that made up the material.

The CDR3 sequence is 17 residues long. The trim removed 5 bases at V and 3 bases at J, leaving 15 bases unmatched. Looked up from germline, CDR1 is SEHNR and CDR2 is FQNEAQ (reference sequence). Assay: immunoSEQ multiplex PCR; the TCRdb copy retains only in-frame clones and omits some. The profile covers tens of thousands of clones, with roughly 84% appearing a single time and approximately 12% taken by the ten largest. This receptor was obtained from a human donor in a cohort sampled during active COVID-19. Sequenced material: peripheral blood. The gene calls are TRBV7-9 and TRBJ2-7; 8 bases are shared with TRBD2. CDR3 sequence (DNA): TGTGCCAGCAGCGGCCGAGCGATGCGAGCGGGGGTCTACGAGCAGTACTTC. It codes for CASSGRAMRAGVYEQYF.